This entry concerns a single TCR beta chain. Its target is not known. This record belongs to a study of cytomegalovirus exposure and HLA in healthy donors. Study results and limitations: With further analysis later on, most CMV-associated TCR beta chains appeared HLA-restricted. Most subjects' HLA-A and HLA-B alleles were reportedly predicted from TCR beta sequences. In a later analysis, productive TCRs from donors in an Asian-associated ancestry cluster reportedly carried fewer N-insertions than the cohort mean.

PCR was performed using 60 Vbeta and 13 Jbeta primers. The authors' processing: The authors later counted 75 million to 90 million unique TCR beta chains, some 9.9 million of them shared. Method: immunoSEQ multiplex PCR; TCRdb's copy keeps in-frame clones and lacks some. D and trimming were read from the DNA, whereas the V and J calls and clone size are those reported in that table. The sample has under 200,000 clones; approximately 80% are singletons. Sequenced: PBMCs. The clonotype was recovered from a woman aged 30 to 39 in good health and CMV-seropositive.

CDR3 loop: CASSLELRSGGTYTPSTDTQYF. In nucleotides, the CDR3 is TGTGCCAGCAGCTTAGAGTTGCGGAGCGGGGGGACCTATACGCCTAGCACAGATACGCAGTATTTT. This rearrangement joins TRBV13 to TRBJ2-3, with TRBD2 matching over 9 bases. The CDR3 is 22 residues long. With V trimmed by 1 base and J by 0 bases, 20 bases remained unmatched. Per the germline V gene, CDR1 is PRHDT and CDR2 is FYEKMQ (reference sequence).